Shown below are 24 T cell receptor beta chains from a single sample sequenced in a study of cytomegalovirus exposure and HLA in healthy donors. Clones were sequenced by immunoSEQ multiplex PCR, and TCRdb holds only the in-frame ones, with some missing. Found here are roughly 100,000 clones, around 96% of them singletons; the top ten hold approximately 0.91%. The sample was PBMCs. These receptors all stem from a woman aged 18-29 years in good health and CMV-seronegative.

This chain joins TRBV11-2 and TRBJ1-1; D perhaps matches TRBD1 (5 bases). The CDR3 is 13 residues long. Germline lookup yields CDR1 SGHAT and CDR2 FQNNGV. The V and J ends lost 4 bases and 7 bases respectively, with 13 bases between them. Here the CDR3 reads CASSWQGGSEAFF. DNA for the CDR3: TGTGCCAGCAGCTGGCAGGGAGGGAGTGAAGCTTTCTTT.

This clone has only one observation. This chain connects TRBV9 to TRBJ2-7; TRBD1 matches 10 bases. The ends lost 2 bases at V and 3 bases at J; junction bases unmatched: 5. This CDR3 is 15 amino acids long. Germline CDR1 is SGDLS and CDR2 is YYNGEE. Written as DNA, the CDR3 is TGTGCCAGCAGCGTCGTAGGGACAGGGGACTACGAGCAGTACTTC. Translated: CASSVVGTGDYEQYF.

The J gene is TRBJ2-3, the V gene TRBV13; 9 nucleotides agree with TRBD1. V shed 6 bases and J 5 bases; nucleotides not matched to a gene: 12. Germline V lookup: CDR1 PRHDT, CDR2 FYEKMQ (reference sequence). The CDR3 covers 16 residues. The CDR3 reads CASSSDRQGGRDTQYF. In DNA form, the CDR3 reads TGTGCCAGCAGTAGTGATAGACAGGGGGGGAGAGATACGCAGTATTTT.

The CDR3 reads CASSWTLPGDEQYF. CDR3 sequence (DNA): TGTGCCAGCAGCTGGACTCTCCCTGGGGACGAGCAGTACTTC. V is TRBV6-5 and J is TRBJ2-7, with TRBD2 as a possible D gene (5 bases). Looked up from germline, CDR1 is MNHEY and CDR2 is SVGAGI. The ends were cut back, 6 bases at V and 5 bases at J, with 17 bases in the middle. The CDR3 runs to 14 residues.

The chain employs TRBV7-9 and TRBJ1-4; no definite D call. This CDR3 contains 13 residues. Germline V gene data show CDR1 as SEHNR and CDR2 as FQNEAQ (reference sequence). The germline V and J ends were trimmed by 3 bases and 6 bases, with 8 bases remaining between them. The CDR3 loop is CASSFTVDEKLFF. CDR3 bases: TGTGCCAGCAGCTTTACAGTAGATGAAAAACTGTTTTTT.

The chain couples TRBV10-3 to TRBJ1-6, with a possible D match to TRBD1 (6 bases). This CDR3 region has 15 residues. CDR1 ENHRY and CDR2 SYGVKD come from the germline V gene. The V and J ends lost 3 bases and 9 bases respectively, with 15 bases between them. The CDR3: CAISDQQGIGSPLHF. The CDR3 nucleotides read TGTGCCATCAGTGATCAACAGGGAATTGGTTCACCCCTCCACTTT.

The CDR3 loop reads CASSLSLPLTTNEKLFF. CDR3 bases: TGTGCCAGCAGTTTATCATTACCACTTACTACTAATGAAAAACTGTTTTTT. The V gene is TRBV27, the J gene TRBJ1-4; D is unresolved. The CDR3 covers 17 residues. The V and J ends lost 0 bases and 2 bases respectively, with 13 bases between them. CDR1 MNHEY and CDR2 SMNVEV come from the germline V gene (reference sequence).

Only one count was recorded for this clone. The CDR3, as DNA: TGTGCCAGCAGCTACTCCCGGGGGGGGAGAGGCGACGAGCAGTACTTC. It codes for CASSYSRGGRGDEQYF. The chain joins TRBV27 to TRBJ2-7; TRBD2 aligns across 8 bases. V lost 6 bases, J lost 5 bases, and 15 bases stayed unmatched. The CDR3 totals 16 residues. CDR1 is MNHEY and CDR2 is SMNVEV in the germline V gene (reference sequence).

This chain joins TRBV6-5 and TRBJ2-7, with D perhaps matching TRBD1 (6 bases). Germline lookup yields CDR1 MNHEY and CDR2 SVGAGI. V was cut by 6 bases and J by 0 bases, with 6 bases left in between. The CDR3 runs 12 residues. The DNA of the CDR3 is TGTGCCAGCAGCAGGGGCTCCTACGAGCAGTACTTC. Its protein product is CASSRGSYEQYF.

With respect to this clone: Within the sample, other DNA sequences also encode this same CDR3. The chain links TRBV12-5 to TRBJ1-5; D unresolved. CDR3 size: 14 residues. Trimming pared 1 base from V and 7 bases from J, leaving 11 bases between. Germline V lookup: CDR1 LGHNT, CDR2 FRNRAP. The DNA of the CDR3 is TGTGCTAGTGGTTTGGGACAAGGGAGGCAGCCCCAGCATTTT. It encodes CASGLGQGRQPQHF. Using reference TRBV12-5 and TRBJ1-5 for the parts outside the CDR3, the full variable domain is DARVTQTPRHKVTEMGQEVTMRCQPILGHNTVFWYRQTMMQGLELLAYFRNRAPLDDSGMPKDRFSAEMPDATLATLKIQPSEPRDSAVYFCASGLGQGRQPQHFGDGTRLSIL.

The J gene is TRBJ2-2, the V gene TRBV7-9; unclear D gene. The V gene's germline CDR1 is SEHNR and CDR2 FQNEAQ (reference sequence). The CDR3 has 16 amino acids. V dropped 7 bases and J dropped 0 bases, with 15 bases sitting between them. CDR3: CASTSLGTSNTGELFF. DNA of the CDR3: TGTGCCAGCACCTCCCTAGGCACTTCGAACACCGGGGAGCTGTTTTTT.

The chain couples TRBV2 to TRBJ2-5; D possibly corresponds to TRBD2 (6 bases). The CDR3 consists of 13 residues. Trimming took off 8 bases at V and 5 bases at J, with 15 bases between the two ends. Germline values: CDR1 SNHLY, CDR2 FYNNEI. DNA of the CDR3: TGTGCCAGCGGCGGGACCGCGGTGGAGACCCAGTACTTC. Translation: CASGGTAVETQYF.

The V and J genes are TRBV18 and TRBJ2-1; 9 bases map to TRBD1. CDR1 is KGHSH, CDR2 LQKENI, per germline. V gave up 2 bases and J gave up 3 bases; unmatched junction bases: 2. The CDR3 runs 15 residues. The CDR3 DNA follows: TGTGCCAGCTCACCAGGGGACAGGGTCTACAATGAGCAGTTCTTC. The encoded protein is CASSPGDRVYNEQFF.

This chain uses TRBV6-1 with TRBJ2-1; 7 bases align to TRBD2. V lost 0 bases and J lost 0; bases outside the gene matches: 11. Germline assignment: CDR1 MNHNS and CDR2 SASEGT. The CDR3 totals 19 residues. This CDR3 reads CASSEALHGRGSSYNEQFF. The DNA for the CDR3 is TGTGCCAGCAGTGAAGCGCTTCATGGGCGGGGGAGCTCCTACAATGAGCAGTTCTTC.

This chain joins TRBV6-6 and TRBJ2-3, with a possible D match to TRBD1 (5 bases). CDR3 length equals 12 residues. From germline, CDR1 is MNHNY and CDR2 SVGAGI (reference sequence). Trimming stripped 7 bases from V and 4 bases from J, with 9 bases between. CDR3 residues: CASNLGADTQYF. DNA of the CDR3: TGTGCCAGCAATCTAGGGGCAGATACGCAGTATTTT.

This sequence joins TRBV5-8 and TRBJ2-6; a weak D match, TRBD1 (7 bases). In germline, CDR1 is SGHTS, CDR2 YDEGEE. Between the trimmed V and J ends, which lost 5 bases and 4 bases, there was a span of 13 bases. The CDR3 length is 15 residues. CDR3 sequence (DNA): TGTGCCAGCAGGGCCAGGGGGGCAGGGGCCAACGTCCTGACTTTC. Its protein product is CASRARGAGANVLTF. Variable domain in full (rest from reference TRBV5-8 and TRBJ2-6): EAGVTQSPTHLIKTRGQQATLRCSPISGHTSVYWYQQALGLGLQFLLWYDEGEERNRGNFPPRFSGRQFPNYSSELNVNALELEDSALYLCASRARGAGANVLTFGAGSRLTVL.

The CDR3 nucleotides read TGCGCCAGCAGCCAACCGCCGACAAATACGCAGTATTTT. As protein: CASSQPPTNTQYF. This sequence joins TRBV4-1 and TRBJ2-3; D gene ambiguous. Germline CDR1 reads MGHRA; CDR2 reads YSYEKL. This CDR3 comprises 13 residues. V lost 2 bases, J lost 7 bases, and 10 bases lay in between.

The rearrangement uses TRBV4-3 and TRBJ2-7, with D tentatively TRBD1 (5 bases). Trimming removed 1 base at V and 2 bases at J, with 9 bases between. Germline V gene sequence: CDR1 LGHNA, CDR2 YSLEER. This CDR3 contains 14 residues. As DNA, the CDR3 is TGCGCCAGCAGCCAAGGAACAGGCCCCTACGAGCAGTACTTC. Its protein product is CASSQGTGPYEQYF.

This chain links TRBV5-6 with TRBJ2-2; D not resolved. Trimming cost V 0 bases and J 4 bases, with 10 bases left between them. This CDR3 region has 15 residues. CDR1 and CDR2 from the germline V gene are SGHDT and YYEEEE. The CDR3: CASSLVAQRTGELFF. CDR3 bases: TGTGCCAGCAGCTTGGTCGCCCAGCGCACCGGGGAGCTGTTTTTT.

CDR3 in DNA: TGTGCCAGCAGCGTAGACGGACAGGGTAATTCACCCCTCCACTTT. This translates into CASSVDGQGNSPLHF. The chain combines TRBV9 with TRBJ1-6, with 8 bases matching TRBD1. The CDR3 runs 15 residues. Per the germline V gene, CDR1 is SGDLS and CDR2 is YYNGEE. The J segment lost 6 bases and the V segment lost 0 bases, leaving 2 bases of the junction unmatched.

CDR3 amino acids: CASSTRPDRGFQPQHF. DNA for the CDR3: TGTGCCAGTAGTACCCGGCCAGACAGGGGGTTTCAGCCCCAGCATTTT. V and J are TRBV19 and TRBJ1-5, with 9 bases aligning to TRBD1. Unmatched junction bases numbered 10, after V lost 4 bases and J lost 6 bases. Germline CDR1 is LNHDA and CDR2 is SQIVND (reference sequence). The CDR3 spans 16 residues.

Points on this clone: This sample includes further DNA sequences coding for the same CDR3. This chain uses TRBV10-3 with TRBJ1-1; 8 nucleotides line up with TRBD1. V shed 2 bases, J shed 1 base, and the junction held 0 bases outside the gene matches. The length of the CDR3 is 14 residues. The germline CDR1 and CDR2 sequences are ENHRY and SYGVKD. The CDR3 protein is CAISEGQGNTEAFF. The CDR3 region has the DNA TGTGCCATCAGTGAGGGACAGGGGAACACTGAAGCTTTCTTT.

The rearrangement joins TRBV4-1 to TRBJ2-1; 7 nucleotides match TRBD1. This CDR3 comprises 18 residues. The V gene's germline CDR1 is MGHRA and CDR2 YSYEKL. With 0 bases clipped from V and 5 bases from J, the junction kept 13 bases outside the gene matches. The CDR3 coding sequence is TGCGCCAGCAGCCAAGATATACAGGGGCACCTAAGTAACAATGAGCAGTTCTTC. It yields the protein CASSQDIQGHLSNNEQFF.

This clone was found once. This chain connects TRBV7-6 to TRBJ2-1; a weak D match, TRBD2 (6 bases). V was clipped by 2 bases and J by 1 base, with 15 bases between them. The length of the CDR3 is 17 residues. Germline V gene lookup returns CDR1 SGHVS and CDR2 FNYEAQ. CDR3 residues: CASSLKIAGRSYNEQFF. CDR3 sequence (DNA): TGTGCCAGCAGCTTAAAGATCGCGGGAAGGTCCTACAATGAGCAGTTCTTC.